The 10 T cell receptor beta chains listed next were all sequenced from one sample in a study of T cells in Graves' hyperthyroidism and ophthalmopathy. Researchers amplified the TCR beta CDR3 regions from RNA transcripts. First-round RT-PCR targeting the TCR CDR3 was performed with the HTBI primer set. MiXCR was run by TCRdb on the multiplex PCR reads, yielding one entry per CDR3 protein. The sample holds approximately 610,000 distinct CDR3 sequences, roughly 15% seen once. What was sequenced was blood. The receptors come from a woman in her forties with Graves' ophthalmopathy.

This clonotype has ten or more counts. The chain has TRBV24-1 and TRBJ2-5; 8 bases fit TRBD2. CDR3 length equals 16 residues. Germline lookup yields CDR1 KGHDR and CDR2 SFDVKD. Unmatched junction bases numbered 12, after V lost 5 bases and J lost 5 bases. The CDR3 is CATSASFGRGGETQYF. The DNA of the CDR3 is TGTGCCACCAGTGCCTCCTTCGGGAGGGGGGGGGAGACCCAGTACTTC.

This clonotype was seen ten or more times. V usage is TRBV11-1 and J usage is TRBJ2-2; 9 bases map to TRBD2. Germline values: CDR1 SGHAT, CDR2 FQDESV (reference sequence). With V trimmed by 3 bases and J by 1 base, 6 bases remained unmatched. The CDR3 is 17 residues long. The CDR3 nucleotides read TGTGCCAGCAGCTTGACTAGCGGAATGATGAACACCGGGGAGCTGTTTTTT. This sequence encodes CASSLTSGMMNTGELFF.

This clonotype occurred many times. The rearrangement joins TRBV27 to TRBJ2-7; D call uncertain. Trimming stripped 2 bases from V and 3 bases from J, with 11 bases between. Germline V gene lookup returns CDR1 MNHEY and CDR2 SMNVEV (reference sequence). This CDR3 comprises 14 residues. In DNA form, the CDR3 reads TGTGCCAGCAGTTTAAGACTGACTGACTACGAGCAGTACTTC. The encoded protein is CASSLRLTDYEQYF.

This clonotype was seen repeatedly, ten times or more. The V call is TRBV24-1, the J call TRBJ2-2; D gene unclear. The CDR3 is made up of 13 amino acids. Germline V gene sequence: CDR1 KGHDR, CDR2 SFDVKD. V lost 7 bases and J lost 3, with 8 bases in between. DNA for the CDR3: TGTGCCACCAGGGAACGCGACACCGGGGAGCTGTTTTTT. Its translation: CATRERDTGELFF.

In its sample, this clonotype was seen many times. This sequence joins TRBV10-3 and TRBJ1-2; possible D gene TRBD1, 5 bases. CDR3 length: 17 amino acids. The V gene's germline CDR1 is ENHRY and CDR2 SYGVKD. V lost 0 bases and J lost 7, with 21 bases in between. The chain's CDR3 is CAISESVPRARVGGYTF. The CDR3 DNA is TGTGCCATCAGTGAGTCGGTTCCCCGCGCCAGGGTTGGTGGCTACACCTTC.

Only a few counts were recorded for this clonotype. J is TRBJ2-1 and V is TRBV13, with TRBD2 as a possible D gene (5 bases). The V end was cut by 5 bases, the J end by 8 bases, with 16 bases between. The CDR3 sequence is 14 residues long. Germline V gene data show CDR1 as PRHDT and CDR2 as FYEKMQ (reference sequence). The CDR3 region has the DNA TGTGCCAGCAGCACCGCGGCTAGCAGTGATGAGCAGTTCTTC. Encoded protein: CASSTAASSDEQFF. Full variable domain (missing parts from reference TRBV13 and TRBJ2-1): AAGVIQSPRHLIKEKRETATLKCYPIPRHDTVYWYQQGPGQDPQFLISFYEKMQSDKGSIPDRFSAQQFSDYHSELNMSSLELGDSALYFCASSTAASSDEQFFGPGTRLTVL.

This sequence joins TRBV11-1 and TRBJ1-5; a possible D gene is TRBD1 (6 bases). Between the trimmed V and J ends, which lost 4 bases and 0 bases, there was a span of 13 bases. CDR3 length equals 16 residues. Per the germline V gene, CDR1 is SGHAT and CDR2 is FQDESV (reference sequence). In DNA, the CDR3 is TGTGCCAGCAGCTCCTCGGACAGCTATAGCAATCAGCCCCAGCATTTT. This gives the protein CASSSSDSYSNQPQHF.

This clonotype showed up many times. The chain carries TRBV12-5 and TRBJ2-2, with 7 bases fitting TRBD1. This CDR3 region has 13 residues. The V gene's germline CDR1 is LGHNT and CDR2 FRNRAP. After removal of 8 bases from V and 3 bases from J, the junction contained 3 bases not matched to a gene. In DNA form, the CDR3 reads TGTGCTAGTCGACAGGGCGACACCGGGGAGCTGTTTTTT. It codes for CASRQGDTGELFF.

The chain joins TRBV18 to TRBJ2-3; 11 bases map to TRBD1. This CDR3 has 15 residues. J lost 3 bases, V lost 3 bases, and 2 bases had no gene match. Germline lookup yields CDR1 KGHSH and CDR2 LQKENI. The CDR3: CASSPGTGGTDTQYF. The CDR3 DNA follows: TGTGCCAGCTCACCGGGGACAGGGGGAACAGATACGCAGTATTTT.

This clonotype was seen at least ten times. V usage is TRBV6-2 or TRBV6-3 and J usage is TRBJ1-5; no reliable D call. V lost 6 bases and J lost 0, with 6 bases in between. This CDR3 spans 13 amino acids. Germline V gives CDR1 MNHEY, CDR2 SVGEGT. The CDR3 DNA reads TGTGCCAGCAGAGGCAGTAGCAATCAGCCCCAGCATTTT. Translating it yields CASRGSSNQPQHF.